This T cell receptor beta chain came from a study of blood T cell repertoires in COVID-19. Across the study: From T cells, B-cell-depleted T cells, or PBMCs came the material, which was cDNA or gDNA.

Germline CDR1 SGHDT, CDR2 YYEEEE. The CDR3 covers 14 residues. J lost 4 bases, V lost 3 bases, and 4 bases had no gene match. As handled by the study authors: Cell counts per sample came from amplifying reference gene primers. Data came from immunoSEQ multiplex PCR; TCRdb stores just in-frame clones and leaves some out. From that table come the V and J calls and clone size; the DNA was used to work out D and trimming. The sample has about 250,000 clones; about four fifths are singletons. The table lists this clone with a few counts. Sequenced material: peripheral blood. This receptor was obtained from a man aged 80 or over with acute or convalescent COVID-19. The chain couples TRBV5-6 to TRBJ1-2; the match to TRBD1 covers 9 bases. The CDR3 nucleotides read TGTGCCAGCAGCTCGGACAGGGGAAGCTATGGCTACACCTTC. This translates into CASSSDRGSYGYTF.